What follows are 7 T cell receptor beta chains derived from one specimen sequenced in a study of cytomegalovirus exposure and HLA in healthy donors. 60 Vbeta and 13 Jbeta primers were used in PCR. Sequencing used immunoSEQ multiplex PCR; TCRdb keeps in-frame clones, though not all of them. The sample has approximately 110,000 clones, 74% seen once; the top ten hold 4% to 5%. Material: PBMCs. Source of these receptors: a middle-aged woman in good health and CMV-seropositive.

This clone was observed a handful of times. The gene calls are TRBV19 and TRBJ2-7, with D maybe TRBD2 (6 bases). The germline V gene encodes CDR1 LNHDA and CDR2 SQIVND (reference sequence). The CDR3 runs 14 residues. V was pared by 3 bases and J by 0 bases, with 9 bases between. The CDR3 reads CASSMLASSYEQYF. Here the CDR3 DNA reads TGTGCCAGTAGTATGCTAGCGAGCTCCTACGAGCAGTACTTC.

The rearrangement uses TRBV5-1 and TRBJ1-6; D is unclear. CDR1 is SGHRS, CDR2 YFSETQ, per germline. Trimming took off 3 bases at V and 7 bases at J, with 14 bases between the two ends. This CDR3 has 15 amino acids. CDR3 region: CASSSPSEPNSPLHF. In DNA, the CDR3 is TGCGCCAGCAGCTCGCCCTCGGAGCCAAATTCACCCCTCCACTTT. Looking up the rest from reference TRBV5-1 and TRBJ1-6 gives the full variable domain: KAGVTQTPRYLIKTRGQQVTLSCSPISGHRSVSWYQQTPGQGLQFLFEYFSETQRNKGNFPGRFSGRQFSNSRSEMNVSTLELGDSALYLCASSSPSEPNSPLHFGNGTRLTVT.

V is TRBV4-3 and J is TRBJ2-3; 9 nucleotides agree with TRBD2. Per germline, CDR1 LGHNA and CDR2 YSLEER. This CDR3 is built from 17 residues. Trimming removed 4 bases from V and 4 bases from J; junction bases left unmatched: 12. The CDR3 region is CASSPHGPSGDSDTQYF. The CDR3 DNA is TGCGCCAGCAGCCCCCACGGACCTAGCGGGGATTCAGATACGCAGTATTTT.

The chain is built from TRBV19 and TRBJ1-3; TRBD1 matches 9 bases. Germline CDR1 and CDR2: LNHDA and SQIVND (reference sequence). The length of the CDR3 is 17 residues. After removal of 4 bases from V and 5 bases from J, the junction contained 12 bases not matched to a gene. The CDR3 nucleotides are TGTGCCAGTAGTAGCTCCGGGACAGGGAAGGCAAGAAACACCATATATTTT. This gives the protein CASSSSGTGKARNTIYF.

The chain combines TRBV19 with TRBJ1-2; D is possibly TRBD1 (5 bases). This CDR3 comprises 11 residues. Trimming removed 5 bases at V and 9 bases at J, with 10 bases between. Germline V gene lookup returns CDR1 LNHDA and CDR2 SQIVND (reference sequence). The CDR3 region has the DNA TGTGCCAGTAGTGGGGGAGGGCGCTACACCTTC. It specifies CASSGGGRYTF. Using reference TRBV19 and TRBJ1-2 for the parts outside the CDR3, the full variable domain is DGGITQSPKYLFRKEGQNVTLSCEQNLNHDAMYWYRQDPGQGLRLIYYSQIVNDFQKGDIAEGYSVSREKKESFPLTVTSAQKNPTAFYLCASSGGGRYTFGSGTRLTVV.

The V and J genes are TRBV5-1 and TRBJ2-3, with a tentative D call TRBD2 (6 bases). Trimming removed 4 bases from V and 2 bases from J, with 14 bases in between. CDR1 and CDR2 from the germline V gene are SGHRS and YFSETQ. This CDR3 contains 15 residues. CDR3 in amino acids: CASSGGRSHTDTQYF. CDR3 coding DNA: TGCGCCAGCAGCGGGGGGAGGTCCCACACAGATACGCAGTATTTT.

The chain is built from TRBV6-1 and TRBJ1-5, with D possibly matching TRBD1 (6 bases). V lost 6 bases, J lost 7 bases, and 19 bases lay in between. The CDR3 covers 15 residues. Germline lookup yields CDR1 MNHNS and CDR2 SASEGT. In nucleotides, the CDR3 is TGTGCCAGCAGGGAAACAGGGATGCAAGGCCAGCCCCAGCATTTT. It translates to CASRETGMQGQPQHF.